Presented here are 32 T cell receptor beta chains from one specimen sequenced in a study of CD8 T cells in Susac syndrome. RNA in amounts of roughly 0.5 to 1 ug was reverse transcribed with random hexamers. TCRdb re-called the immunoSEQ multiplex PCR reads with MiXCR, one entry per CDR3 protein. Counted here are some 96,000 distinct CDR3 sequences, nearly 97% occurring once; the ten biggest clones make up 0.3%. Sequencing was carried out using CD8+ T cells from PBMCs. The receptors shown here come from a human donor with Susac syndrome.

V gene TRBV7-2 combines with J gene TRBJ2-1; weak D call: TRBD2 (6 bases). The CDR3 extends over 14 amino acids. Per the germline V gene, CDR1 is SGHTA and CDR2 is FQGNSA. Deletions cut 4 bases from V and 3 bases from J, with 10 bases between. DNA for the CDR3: TGTGCCAGCAGCTCGATGGACTACTACAATGAGCAGTTCTTC. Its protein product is CASSSMDYYNEQFF.

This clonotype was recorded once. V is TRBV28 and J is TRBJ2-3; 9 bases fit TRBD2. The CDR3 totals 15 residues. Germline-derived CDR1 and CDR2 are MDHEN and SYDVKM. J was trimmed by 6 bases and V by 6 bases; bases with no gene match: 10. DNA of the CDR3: TGTGCCAGCAGCAGGGCTAGCGGGATTTCGGATACGCAGTATTTT. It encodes CASSRASGISDTQYF.

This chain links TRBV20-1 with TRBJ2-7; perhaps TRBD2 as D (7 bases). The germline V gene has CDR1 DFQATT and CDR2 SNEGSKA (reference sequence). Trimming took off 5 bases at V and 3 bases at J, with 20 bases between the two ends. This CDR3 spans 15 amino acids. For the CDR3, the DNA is TGCAGTGCTCCCGGGGGGCGGGAGATATACTACGAGCAGTACTTC. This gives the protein CSAPGGREIYYEQYF.

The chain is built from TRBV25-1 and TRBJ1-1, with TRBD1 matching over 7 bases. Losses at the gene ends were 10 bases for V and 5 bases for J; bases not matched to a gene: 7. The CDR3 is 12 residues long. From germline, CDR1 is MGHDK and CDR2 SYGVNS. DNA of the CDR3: TGTGCCAACCTACAGGGGAAAACTGAAGCTTTCTTT. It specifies CANLQGKTEAFF.

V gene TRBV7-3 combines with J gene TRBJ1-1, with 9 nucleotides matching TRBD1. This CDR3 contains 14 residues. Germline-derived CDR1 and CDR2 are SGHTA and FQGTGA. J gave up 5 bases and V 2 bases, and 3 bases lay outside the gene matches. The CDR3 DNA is TGTGCCAGCAGCTTACAAGGACAGGGGACTGAAGCTTTCTTT. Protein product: CASSLQGQGTEAFF.

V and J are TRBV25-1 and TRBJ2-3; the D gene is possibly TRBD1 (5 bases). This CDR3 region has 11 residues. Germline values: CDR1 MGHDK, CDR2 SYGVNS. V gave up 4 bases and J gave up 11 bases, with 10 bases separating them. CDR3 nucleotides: TGTGCCAGCAGTGCAAAGGGGTTGCAGTATTTT. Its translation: CASSAKGLQYF.

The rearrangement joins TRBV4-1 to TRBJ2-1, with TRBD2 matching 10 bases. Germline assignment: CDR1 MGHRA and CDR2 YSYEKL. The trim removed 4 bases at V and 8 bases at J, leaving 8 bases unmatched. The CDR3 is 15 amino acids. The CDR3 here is CASSPSTSGDHEQFF. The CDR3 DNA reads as TGCGCCAGCAGCCCTTCCACTAGCGGGGATCATGAGCAGTTCTTC.

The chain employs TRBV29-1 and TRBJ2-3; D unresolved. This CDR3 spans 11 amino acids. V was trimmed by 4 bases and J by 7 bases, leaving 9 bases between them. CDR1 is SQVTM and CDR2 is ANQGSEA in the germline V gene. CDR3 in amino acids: CSVVSSNTQYF. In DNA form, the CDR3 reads TGCAGCGTTGTAAGCAGCAATACGCAGTATTTT.

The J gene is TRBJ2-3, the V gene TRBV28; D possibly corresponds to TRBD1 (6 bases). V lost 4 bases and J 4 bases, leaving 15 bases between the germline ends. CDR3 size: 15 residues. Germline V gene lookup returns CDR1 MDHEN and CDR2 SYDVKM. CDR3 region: CASSSPGRTADTQYF. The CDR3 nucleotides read TGTGCCAGCAGTTCCCCTGGTCGGACAGCAGATACGCAGTATTTT.

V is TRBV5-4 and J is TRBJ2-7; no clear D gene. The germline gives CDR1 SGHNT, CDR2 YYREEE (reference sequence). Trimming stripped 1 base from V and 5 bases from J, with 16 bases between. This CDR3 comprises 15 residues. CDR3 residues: CASSLSISRSNEQYF. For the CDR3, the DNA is TGTGCCAGCAGCTTGTCAATTTCCAGGTCCAACGAGCAGTACTTC.

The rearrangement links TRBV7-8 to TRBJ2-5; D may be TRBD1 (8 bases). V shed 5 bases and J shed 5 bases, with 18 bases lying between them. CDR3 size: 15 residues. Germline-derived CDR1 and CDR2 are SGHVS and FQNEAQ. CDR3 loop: CASSPTGGGPETQYF. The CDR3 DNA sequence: TGTGCCAGCAGCCCTACAGGGGGGGGGCCCGAGACCCAGTACTTC.

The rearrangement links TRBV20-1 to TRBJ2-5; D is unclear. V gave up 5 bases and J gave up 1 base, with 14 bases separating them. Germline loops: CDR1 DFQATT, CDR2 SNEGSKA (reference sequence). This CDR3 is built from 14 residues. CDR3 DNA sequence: TGCAGTGCTCGGCGTGAGTGGGGCCAAGAGACCCAGTACTTC. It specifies CSARREWGQETQYF.

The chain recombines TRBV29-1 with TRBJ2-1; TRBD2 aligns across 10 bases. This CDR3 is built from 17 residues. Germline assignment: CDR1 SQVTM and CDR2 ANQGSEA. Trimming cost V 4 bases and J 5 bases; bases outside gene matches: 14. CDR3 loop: CSVAGWLAGGWDNEQFF. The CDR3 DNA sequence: TGCAGCGTTGCGGGGTGGTTAGCGGGAGGTTGGGACAATGAGCAGTTCTTC.

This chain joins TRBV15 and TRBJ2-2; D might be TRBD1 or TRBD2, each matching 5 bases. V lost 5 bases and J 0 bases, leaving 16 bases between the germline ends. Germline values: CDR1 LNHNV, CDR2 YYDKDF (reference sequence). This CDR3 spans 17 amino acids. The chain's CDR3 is CATSSGRGDANTGELFF. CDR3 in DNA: TGTGCCACCAGCTCCGGTCGAGGGGACGCGAACACCGGGGAGCTGTTTTTT.

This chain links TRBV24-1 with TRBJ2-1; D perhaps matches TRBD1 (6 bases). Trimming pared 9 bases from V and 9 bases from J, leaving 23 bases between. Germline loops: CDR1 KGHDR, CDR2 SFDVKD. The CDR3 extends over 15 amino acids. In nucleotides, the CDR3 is TGTGCCACCGGGGGCCCAGGGACGGGTTTTAGTGAGCAGTTCTTC. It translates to CATGGPGTGFSEQFF.

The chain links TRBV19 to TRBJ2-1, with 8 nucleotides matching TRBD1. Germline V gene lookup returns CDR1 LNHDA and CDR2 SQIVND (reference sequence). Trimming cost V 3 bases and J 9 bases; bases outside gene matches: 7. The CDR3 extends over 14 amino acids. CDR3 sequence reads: CASSMDRERSEQFF. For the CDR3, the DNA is TGTGCCAGTAGTATGGACAGGGAAAGAAGTGAGCAGTTCTTC.

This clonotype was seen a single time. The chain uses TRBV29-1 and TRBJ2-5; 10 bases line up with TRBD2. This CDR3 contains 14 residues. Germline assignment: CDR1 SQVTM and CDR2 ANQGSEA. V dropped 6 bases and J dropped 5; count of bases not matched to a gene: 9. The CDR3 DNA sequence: TGCAGCGTCGGACTAGCGGCTGGGTTTGAGACCCAGTACTTC. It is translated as CSVGLAAGFETQYF. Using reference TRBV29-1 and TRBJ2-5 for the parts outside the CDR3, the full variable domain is SAVISQKPSRDICQRGTSLTIQCQVDSQVTMMFWYRQQPGQSLTLIATANQGSEATYESGFVIDKFPISRPNLTFSTLTVSNMSPEDSSIYLCSVGLAAGFETQYFGPGTRLLVL.

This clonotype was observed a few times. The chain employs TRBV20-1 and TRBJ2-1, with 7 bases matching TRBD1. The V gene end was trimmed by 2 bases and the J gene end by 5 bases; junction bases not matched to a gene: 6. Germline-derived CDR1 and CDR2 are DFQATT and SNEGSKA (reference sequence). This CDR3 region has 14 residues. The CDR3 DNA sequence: TGCAGTGCTAGATCCCTCGACAGGGACAATGAGCAGTTCTTC. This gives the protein CSARSLDRDNEQFF.

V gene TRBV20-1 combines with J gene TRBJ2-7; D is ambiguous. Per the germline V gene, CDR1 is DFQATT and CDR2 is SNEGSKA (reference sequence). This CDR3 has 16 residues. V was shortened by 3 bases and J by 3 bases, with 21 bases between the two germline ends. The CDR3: CSASPMLGFGSYEQYF. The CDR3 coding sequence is TGCAGTGCTAGCCCCATGCTCGGCTTCGGTAGCTACGAGCAGTACTTC.

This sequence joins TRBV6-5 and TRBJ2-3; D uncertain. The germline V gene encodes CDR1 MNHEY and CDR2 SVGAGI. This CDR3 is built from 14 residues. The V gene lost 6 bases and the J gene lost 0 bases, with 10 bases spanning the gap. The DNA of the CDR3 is TGTGCCAGCAGCCCTGACCCAAGCACAGATACGCAGTATTTT. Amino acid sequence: CASSPDPSTDTQYF.

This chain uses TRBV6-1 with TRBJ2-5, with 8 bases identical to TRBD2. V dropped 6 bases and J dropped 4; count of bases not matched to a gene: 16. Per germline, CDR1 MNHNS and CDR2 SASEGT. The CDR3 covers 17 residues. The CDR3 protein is CASSGLDYISGGETQYF. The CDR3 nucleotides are TGTGCCAGCAGCGGGCTTGACTACATAAGCGGGGGAGAGACCCAGTACTTC.

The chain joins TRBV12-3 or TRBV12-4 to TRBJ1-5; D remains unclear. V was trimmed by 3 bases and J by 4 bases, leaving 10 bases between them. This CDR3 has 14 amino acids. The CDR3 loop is CASSFRQRNQPQHF. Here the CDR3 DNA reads TGTGCCAGCAGTTTTCGGCAGAGGAATCAGCCCCAGCATTTT.

This CDR3 reads CATSDFGETQYF. CDR3 bases: TGTGCCACCAGTGATTTCGGGGAGACCCAGTACTTC. V and J are TRBV24-1 and TRBJ2-5, with no clear D. The V gene lost 1 base and the J gene lost 5 bases, with 4 bases spanning the gap. CDR1 is KGHDR, CDR2 SFDVKD, per germline. The CDR3 loop spans 12 amino acids.

The CDR3 loop is CSGWTEETQYF. The CDR3 DNA reads TGCAGCGGATGGACAGAAGAGACCCAGTACTTC. J is TRBJ2-5 and V is TRBV29-1, with a possible D match to TRBD1 (6 bases). Trimming took off 7 bases at V and 3 bases at J, with 9 bases between the two ends. This CDR3 spans 11 amino acids. Per the germline V gene, CDR1 is SQVTM and CDR2 is ANQGSEA. Combining the CDR3 with reference TRBV29-1 and TRBJ2-5 gives the whole variable domain SAVISQKPSRDICQRGTSLTIQCQVDSQVTMMFWYRQQPGQSLTLIATANQGSEATYESGFVIDKFPISRPNLTFSTLTVSNMSPEDSSIYLCSGWTEETQYFGPGTRLLVL.

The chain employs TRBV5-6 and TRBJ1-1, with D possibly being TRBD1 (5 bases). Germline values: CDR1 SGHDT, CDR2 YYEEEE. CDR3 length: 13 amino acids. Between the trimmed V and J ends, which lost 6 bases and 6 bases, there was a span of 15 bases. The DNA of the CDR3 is TGTGCCAGCAACCAGGGAGCTAGAGCTGAAGCTTTCTTT. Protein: CASNQGARAEAFF.

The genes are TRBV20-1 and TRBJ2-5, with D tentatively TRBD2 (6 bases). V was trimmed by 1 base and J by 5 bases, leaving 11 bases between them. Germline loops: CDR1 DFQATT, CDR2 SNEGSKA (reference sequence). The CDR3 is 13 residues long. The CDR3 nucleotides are TGCAGTGCTAGAGTTGCGGGACGGGAGACCCAGTACTTC. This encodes CSARVAGRETQYF.

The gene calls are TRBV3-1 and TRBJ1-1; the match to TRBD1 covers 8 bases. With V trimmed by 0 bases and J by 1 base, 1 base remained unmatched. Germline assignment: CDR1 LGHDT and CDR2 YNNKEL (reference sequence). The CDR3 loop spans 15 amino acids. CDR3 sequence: CASSQEGQENTEAFF. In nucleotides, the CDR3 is TGTGCCAGCAGCCAAGAGGGACAGGAGAACACTGAAGCTTTCTTT.

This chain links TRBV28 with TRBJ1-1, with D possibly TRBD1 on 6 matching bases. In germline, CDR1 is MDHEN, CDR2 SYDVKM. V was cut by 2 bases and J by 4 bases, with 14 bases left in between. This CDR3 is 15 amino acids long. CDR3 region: CASSLVNRAGTEAFF. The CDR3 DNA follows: TGTGCCAGCAGTTTAGTTAACAGGGCGGGCACTGAAGCTTTCTTT.

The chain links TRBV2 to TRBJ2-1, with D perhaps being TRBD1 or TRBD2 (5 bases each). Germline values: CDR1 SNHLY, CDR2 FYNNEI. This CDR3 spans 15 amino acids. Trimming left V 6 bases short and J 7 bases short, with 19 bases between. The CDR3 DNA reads TGTGCCAGCAGGGGAGCTTTGGCAGGGTGGAATGAGCAGTTCTTC. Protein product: CASRGALAGWNEQFF. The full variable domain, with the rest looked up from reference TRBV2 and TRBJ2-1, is EPEVTQTPSHQVTQMGQEVILRCVPISNHLYFYWYRQILGQKVEFLVSFYNNEISEKSEIFDDQFSVERPDGSNFTLKIRSTKLEDSAMYFCASRGALAGWNEQFFGPGTRLTVL.

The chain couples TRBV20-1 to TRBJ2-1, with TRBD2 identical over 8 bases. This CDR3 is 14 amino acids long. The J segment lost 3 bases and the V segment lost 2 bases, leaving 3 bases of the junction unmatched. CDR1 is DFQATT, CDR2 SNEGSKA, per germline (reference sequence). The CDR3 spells CSARTGLDYNEQFF. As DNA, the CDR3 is TGCAGTGCTAGAACGGGACTAGACTACAATGAGCAGTTCTTC.

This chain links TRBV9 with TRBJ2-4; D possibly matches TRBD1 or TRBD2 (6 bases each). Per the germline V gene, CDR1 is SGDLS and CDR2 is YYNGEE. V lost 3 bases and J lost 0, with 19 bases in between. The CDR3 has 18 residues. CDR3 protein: CASSAGATGPKAKNIQYF. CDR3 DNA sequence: TGTGCCAGCAGCGCGGGGGCCACGGGGCCGAAAGCCAAAAACATTCAGTACTTC. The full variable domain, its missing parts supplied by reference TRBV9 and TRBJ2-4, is DSGVTQTPKHLITATGQRVTLRCSPRSGDLSVYWYQQSLDQGLQFLIQYYNGEERAKGNILERFSAQQFPDLHSELNLSSLELGDSALYFCASSAGATGPKAKNIQYFGAGTRLSVL.

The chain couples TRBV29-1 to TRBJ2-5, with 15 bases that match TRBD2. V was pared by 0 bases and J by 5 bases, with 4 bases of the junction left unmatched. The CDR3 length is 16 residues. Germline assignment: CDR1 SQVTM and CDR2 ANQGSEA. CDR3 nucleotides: TGCAGCGTTGAAGAATGGACTAGCGGGAGGGGTGAGACCCAGTACTTC. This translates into CSVEEWTSGRGETQYF.